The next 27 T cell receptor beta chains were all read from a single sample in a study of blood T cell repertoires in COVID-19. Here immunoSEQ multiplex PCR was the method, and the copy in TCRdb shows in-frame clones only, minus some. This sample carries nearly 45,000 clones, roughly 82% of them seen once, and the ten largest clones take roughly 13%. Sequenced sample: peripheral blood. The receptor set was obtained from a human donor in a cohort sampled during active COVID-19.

The CDR3 coding sequence is TGCGCCAGCAGCTTGGCCCCTAGCGGGGACTACGAGCAGTACTTC. Residues: CASSLAPSGDYEQYF. This sequence joins TRBV5-1 and TRBJ2-7, with 9 bases matching TRBD2. Germline V gene sequence: CDR1 SGHRS, CDR2 YFSETQ. This CDR3 is built from 15 residues. V dropped 0 bases and J dropped 3; count of bases not matched to a gene: 4.

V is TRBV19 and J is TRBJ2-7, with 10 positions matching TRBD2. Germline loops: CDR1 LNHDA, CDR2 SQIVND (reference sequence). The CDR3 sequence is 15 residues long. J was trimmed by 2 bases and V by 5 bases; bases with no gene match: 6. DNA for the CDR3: TGTGCCAGTAGTCGAGGGACTAGCGAACCCTACGAGCAGTACTTC. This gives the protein CASSRGTSEPYEQYF.

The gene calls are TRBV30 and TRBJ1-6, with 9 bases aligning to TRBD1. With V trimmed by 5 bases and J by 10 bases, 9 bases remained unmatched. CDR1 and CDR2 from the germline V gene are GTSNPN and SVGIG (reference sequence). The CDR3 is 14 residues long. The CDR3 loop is CAWGVDRGESPLHF. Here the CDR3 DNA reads TGTGCCTGGGGGGTGGACAGGGGAGAATCACCCCTCCACTTT.

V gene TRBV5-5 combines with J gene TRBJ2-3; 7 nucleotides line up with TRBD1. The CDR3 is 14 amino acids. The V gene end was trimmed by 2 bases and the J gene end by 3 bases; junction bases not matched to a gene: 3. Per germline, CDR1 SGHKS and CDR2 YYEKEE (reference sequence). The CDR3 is CASSFGQETDTQYF. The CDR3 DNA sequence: TGTGCCAGCAGCTTTGGACAGGAGACAGATACGCAGTATTTT.

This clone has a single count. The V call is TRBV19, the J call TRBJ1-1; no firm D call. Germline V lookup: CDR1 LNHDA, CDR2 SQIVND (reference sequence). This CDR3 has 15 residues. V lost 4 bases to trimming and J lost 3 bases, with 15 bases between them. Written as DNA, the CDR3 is TGTGCCAGTAGTACAATTCTCTACCGGGACACTGAAGCTTTCTTT. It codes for CASSTILYRDTEAFF.

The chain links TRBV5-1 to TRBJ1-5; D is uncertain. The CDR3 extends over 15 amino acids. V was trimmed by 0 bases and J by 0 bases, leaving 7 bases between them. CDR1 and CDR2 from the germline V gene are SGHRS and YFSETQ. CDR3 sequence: CASSLDSYSNQPQHF. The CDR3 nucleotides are TGCGCCAGCAGCTTGGACAGCTATAGCAATCAGCCCCAGCATTTT.

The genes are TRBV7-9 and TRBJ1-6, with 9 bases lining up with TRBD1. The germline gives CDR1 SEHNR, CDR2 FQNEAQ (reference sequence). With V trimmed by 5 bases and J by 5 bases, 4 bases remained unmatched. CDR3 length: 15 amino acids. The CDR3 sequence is CASSLQGADNSPLHF. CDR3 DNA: TGTGCCAGCAGCCTACAGGGGGCCGATAATTCACCCCTCCACTTT.

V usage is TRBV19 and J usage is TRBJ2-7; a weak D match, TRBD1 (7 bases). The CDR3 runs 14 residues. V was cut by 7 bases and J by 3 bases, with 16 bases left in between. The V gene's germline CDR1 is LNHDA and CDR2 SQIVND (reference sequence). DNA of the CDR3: TGTGCCAGTATGGCGGGACAGACAGACTACGAGCAGTACTTC. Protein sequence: CASMAGQTDYEQYF.

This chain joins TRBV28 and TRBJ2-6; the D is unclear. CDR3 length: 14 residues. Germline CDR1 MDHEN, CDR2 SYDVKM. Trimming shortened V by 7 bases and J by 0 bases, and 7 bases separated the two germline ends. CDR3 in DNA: TGTGCCAGCACTCGCAGCTCTGGGGCCAACGTCCTGACTTTC. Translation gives CASTRSSGANVLTF.

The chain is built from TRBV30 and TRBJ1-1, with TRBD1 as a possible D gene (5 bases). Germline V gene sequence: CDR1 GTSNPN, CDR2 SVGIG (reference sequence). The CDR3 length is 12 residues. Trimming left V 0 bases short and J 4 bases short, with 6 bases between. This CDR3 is CAWSVRGTEAFF. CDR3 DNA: TGTGCCTGGAGTGTAAGGGGCACTGAAGCTTTCTTT.

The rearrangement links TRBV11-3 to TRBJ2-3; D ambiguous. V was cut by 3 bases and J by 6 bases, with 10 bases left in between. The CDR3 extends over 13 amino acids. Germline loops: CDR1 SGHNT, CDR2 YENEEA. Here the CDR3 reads CASSLTLDDTQYF. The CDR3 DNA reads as TGTGCCAGCAGCTTGACTCTTGATGATACGCAGTATTTT.

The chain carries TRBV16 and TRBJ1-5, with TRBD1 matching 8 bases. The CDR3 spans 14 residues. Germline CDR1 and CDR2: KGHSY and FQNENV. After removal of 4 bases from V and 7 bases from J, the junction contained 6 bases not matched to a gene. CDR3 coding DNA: TGTGCCAGCAGCCCGACAGGGGAGGCACAGCCCCAGCATTTT. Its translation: CASSPTGEAQPQHF. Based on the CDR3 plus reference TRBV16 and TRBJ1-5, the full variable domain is GEEVAQTPKHLVRGEGQKAKLYCAPIKGHSYVFWYQQVLKNEFKFLISFQNENVFDETGMPKERFSAKCLPNSPCSLEIQATKLEDSAVYFCASSPTGEAQPQHFGDGTRLSIL.

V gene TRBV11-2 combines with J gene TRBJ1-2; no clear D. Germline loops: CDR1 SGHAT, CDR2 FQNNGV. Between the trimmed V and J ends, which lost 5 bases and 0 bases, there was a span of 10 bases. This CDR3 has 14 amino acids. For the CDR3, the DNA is TGTGCCAGCAGCCCACCGCAGTCTAACTATGGCTACACCTTC. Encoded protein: CASSPPQSNYGYTF.

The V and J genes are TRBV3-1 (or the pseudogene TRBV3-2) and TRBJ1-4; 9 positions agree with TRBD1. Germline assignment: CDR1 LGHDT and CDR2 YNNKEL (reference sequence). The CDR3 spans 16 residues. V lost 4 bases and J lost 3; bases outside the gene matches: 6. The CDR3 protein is CASSLYRGLANEKLFF. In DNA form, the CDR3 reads TGTGCCAGCAGCCTTTACAGGGGGCTGGCTAATGAAAAACTGTTTTTT.

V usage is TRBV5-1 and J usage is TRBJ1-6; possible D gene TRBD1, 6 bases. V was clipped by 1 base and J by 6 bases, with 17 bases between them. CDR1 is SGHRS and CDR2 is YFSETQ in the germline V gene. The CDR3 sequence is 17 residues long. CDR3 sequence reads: CASSLNVGDTINSPLHF. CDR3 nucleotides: TGCGCCAGCAGCTTGAACGTTGGGGACACAATTAATTCACCCCTCCACTTT.

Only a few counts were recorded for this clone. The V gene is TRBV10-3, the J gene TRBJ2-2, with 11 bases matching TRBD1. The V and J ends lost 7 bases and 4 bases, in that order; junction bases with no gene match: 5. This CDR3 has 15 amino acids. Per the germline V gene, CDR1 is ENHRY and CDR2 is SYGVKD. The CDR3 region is CAINPGQGGTGELFF. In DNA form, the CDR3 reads TGTGCCATCAACCCGGGACAGGGGGGCACCGGGGAGCTGTTTTTT.

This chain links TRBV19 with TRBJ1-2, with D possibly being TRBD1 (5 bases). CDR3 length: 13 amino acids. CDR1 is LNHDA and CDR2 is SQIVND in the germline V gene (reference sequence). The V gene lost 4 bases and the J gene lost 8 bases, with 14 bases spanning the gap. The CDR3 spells CASSSFDRGGYTF. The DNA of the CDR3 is TGTGCCAGTAGTAGCTTCGACAGAGGCGGCTACACCTTC.

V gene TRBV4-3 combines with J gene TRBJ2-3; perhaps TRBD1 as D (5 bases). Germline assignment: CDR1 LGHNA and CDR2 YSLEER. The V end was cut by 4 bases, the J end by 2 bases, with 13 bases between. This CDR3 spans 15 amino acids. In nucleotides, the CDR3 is TGCGCCAGCAGCCGGGGCGGAGCCAACACAGATACGCAGTATTTT. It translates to CASSRGGANTDTQYF.

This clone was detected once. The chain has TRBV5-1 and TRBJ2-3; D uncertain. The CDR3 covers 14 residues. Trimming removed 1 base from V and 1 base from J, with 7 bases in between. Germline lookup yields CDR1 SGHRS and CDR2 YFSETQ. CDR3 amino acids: CASSLPEGTDTQYF. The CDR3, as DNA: TGCGCCAGCAGCTTGCCCGAGGGCACAGATACGCAGTATTTT.

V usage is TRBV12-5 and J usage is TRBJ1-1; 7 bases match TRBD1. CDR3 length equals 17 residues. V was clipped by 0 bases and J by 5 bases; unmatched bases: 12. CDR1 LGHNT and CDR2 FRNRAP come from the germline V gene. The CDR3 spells CASGLVLQGEWETEAFF. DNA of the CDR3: TGTGCTAGTGGTTTGGTACTCCAGGGGGAATGGGAAACTGAAGCTTTCTTT.

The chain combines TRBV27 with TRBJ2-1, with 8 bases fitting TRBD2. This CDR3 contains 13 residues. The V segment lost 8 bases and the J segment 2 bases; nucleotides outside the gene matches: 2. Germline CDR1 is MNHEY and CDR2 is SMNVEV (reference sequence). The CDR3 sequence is CASREGPYNEQFF. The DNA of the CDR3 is TGTGCCAGCCGGGAGGGACCCTACAATGAGCAGTTCTTC.

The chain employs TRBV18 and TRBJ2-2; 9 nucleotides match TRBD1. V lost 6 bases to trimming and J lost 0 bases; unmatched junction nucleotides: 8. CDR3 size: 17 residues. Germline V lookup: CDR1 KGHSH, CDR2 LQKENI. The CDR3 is CASSPPGTGTNTGELFF. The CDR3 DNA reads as TGTGCCAGCTCCCCTCCCGGGACAGGGACGAACACCGGGGAGCTGTTTTTT.

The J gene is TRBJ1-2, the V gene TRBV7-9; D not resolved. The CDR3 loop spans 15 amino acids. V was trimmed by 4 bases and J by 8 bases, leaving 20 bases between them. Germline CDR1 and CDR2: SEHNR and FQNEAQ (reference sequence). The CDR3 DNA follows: TGTGCCAGCAGCTACGGGATATCCCCCGAAAGGGGCTACACCTTC. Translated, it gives CASSYGISPERGYTF. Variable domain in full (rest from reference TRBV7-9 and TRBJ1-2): DTGVSQNPRHKITKRGQNVTFRCDPISEHNRLYWYRQTLGQGPEFLTYFQNEAQLEKSRLLSDRFSAERPKGSFSTLEIQRTEQGDSAMYLCASSYGISPERGYTFGSGTRLTVV.

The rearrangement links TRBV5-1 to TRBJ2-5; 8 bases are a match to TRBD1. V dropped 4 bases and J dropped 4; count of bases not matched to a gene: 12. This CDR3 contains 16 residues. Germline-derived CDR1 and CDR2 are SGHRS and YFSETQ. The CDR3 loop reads CASSPPATGDGETQYF. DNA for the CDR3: TGCGCCAGCAGCCCCCCAGCGACAGGGGATGGAGAGACCCAGTACTTC.

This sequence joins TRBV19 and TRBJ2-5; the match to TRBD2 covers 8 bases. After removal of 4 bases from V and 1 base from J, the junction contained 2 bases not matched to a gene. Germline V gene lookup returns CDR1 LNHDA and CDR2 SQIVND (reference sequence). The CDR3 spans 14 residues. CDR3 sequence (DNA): TGTGCCAGTAGTAGAACTAGCGGCCAAGAGACCCAGTACTTC. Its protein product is CASSRTSGQETQYF. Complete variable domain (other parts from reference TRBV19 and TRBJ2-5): DGGITQSPKYLFRKEGQNVTLSCEQNLNHDAMYWYRQDPGQGLRLIYYSQIVNDFQKGDIAEGYSVSREKKESFPLTVTSAQKNPTAFYLCASSRTSGQETQYFGPGTRLLVL.

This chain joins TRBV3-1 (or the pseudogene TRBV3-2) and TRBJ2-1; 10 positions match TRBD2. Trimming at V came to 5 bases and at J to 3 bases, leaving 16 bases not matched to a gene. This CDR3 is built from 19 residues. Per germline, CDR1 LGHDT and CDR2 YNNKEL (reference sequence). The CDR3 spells CASSYKRPSGSVCYNEQFF. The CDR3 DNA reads TGTGCCAGCAGCTACAAGAGGCCTAGCGGGAGTGTCTGCTACAATGAGCAGTTCTTC.

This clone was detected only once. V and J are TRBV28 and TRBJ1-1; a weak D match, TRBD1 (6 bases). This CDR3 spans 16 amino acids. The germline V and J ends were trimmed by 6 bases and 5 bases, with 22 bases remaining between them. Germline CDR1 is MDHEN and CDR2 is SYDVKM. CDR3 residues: CASSRALLRGGTEAFF. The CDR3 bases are TGTGCCAGCAGCCGCGCTTTGCTGAGGGGGGGGACTGAAGCTTTCTTT.